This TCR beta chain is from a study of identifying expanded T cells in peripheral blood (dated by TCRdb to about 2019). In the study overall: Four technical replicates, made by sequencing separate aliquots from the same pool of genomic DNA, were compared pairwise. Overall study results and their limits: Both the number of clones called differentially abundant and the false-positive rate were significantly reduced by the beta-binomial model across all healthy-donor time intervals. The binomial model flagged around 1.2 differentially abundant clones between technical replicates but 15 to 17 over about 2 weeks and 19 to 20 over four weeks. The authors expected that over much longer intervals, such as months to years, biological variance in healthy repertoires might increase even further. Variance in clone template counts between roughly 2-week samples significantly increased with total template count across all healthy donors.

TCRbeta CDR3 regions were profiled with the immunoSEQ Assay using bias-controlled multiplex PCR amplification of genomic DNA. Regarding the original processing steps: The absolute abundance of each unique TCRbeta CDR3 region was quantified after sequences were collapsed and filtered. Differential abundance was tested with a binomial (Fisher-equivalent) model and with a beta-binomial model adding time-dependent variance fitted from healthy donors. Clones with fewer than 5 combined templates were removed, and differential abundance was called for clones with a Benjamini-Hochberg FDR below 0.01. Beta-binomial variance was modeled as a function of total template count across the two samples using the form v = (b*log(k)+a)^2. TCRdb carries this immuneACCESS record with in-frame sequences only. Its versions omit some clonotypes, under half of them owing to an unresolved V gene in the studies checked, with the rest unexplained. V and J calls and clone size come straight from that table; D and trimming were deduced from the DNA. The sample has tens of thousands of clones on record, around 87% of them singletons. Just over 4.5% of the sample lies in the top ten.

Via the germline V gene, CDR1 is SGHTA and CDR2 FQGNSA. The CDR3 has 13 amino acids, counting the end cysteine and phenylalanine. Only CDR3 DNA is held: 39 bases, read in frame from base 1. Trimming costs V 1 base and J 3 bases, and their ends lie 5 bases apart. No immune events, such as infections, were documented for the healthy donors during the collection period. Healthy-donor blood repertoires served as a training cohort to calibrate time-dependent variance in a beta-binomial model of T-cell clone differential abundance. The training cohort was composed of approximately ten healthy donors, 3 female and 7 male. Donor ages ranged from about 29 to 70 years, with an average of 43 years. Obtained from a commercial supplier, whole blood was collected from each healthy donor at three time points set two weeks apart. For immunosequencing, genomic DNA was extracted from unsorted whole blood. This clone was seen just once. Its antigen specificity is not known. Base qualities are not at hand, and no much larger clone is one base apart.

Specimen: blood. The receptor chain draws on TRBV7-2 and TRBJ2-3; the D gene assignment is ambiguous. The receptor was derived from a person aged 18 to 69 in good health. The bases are TGTGCCAGCAGCTTAGGGGTAACAGATACGCAGTATTTT. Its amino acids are CASSLGVTDTQYF. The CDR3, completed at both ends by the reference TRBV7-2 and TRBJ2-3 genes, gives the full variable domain GAGVSQSPSNKVTEKGKDVELRCDPISGHTALYWYRQSLGQGLEFLIYFQGNSAPDKSGLPSDRFSAERTGGSVSTLTIQRTQQEDSAVYLCASSLGVTDTQYFGPGTRLTVL.